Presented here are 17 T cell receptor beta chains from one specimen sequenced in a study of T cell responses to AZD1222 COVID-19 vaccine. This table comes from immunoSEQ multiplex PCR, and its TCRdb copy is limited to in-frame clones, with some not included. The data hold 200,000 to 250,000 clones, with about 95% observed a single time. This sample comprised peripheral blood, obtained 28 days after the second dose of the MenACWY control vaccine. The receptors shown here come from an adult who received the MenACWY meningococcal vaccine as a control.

The CDR3 is CASSQGSNQPQHF. The CDR3 DNA reads TGTGCCAGCAGCCAGGGGAGCAATCAGCCCCAGCATTTT. This chain uses TRBV7-8 with TRBJ1-5, with D perhaps TRBD1 (6 bases). Between the trimmed V and J ends, which lost 5 bases and 1 base, there was a span of 6 bases. The CDR3 covers 13 residues. CDR1 is SGHVS and CDR2 is FQNEAQ in the germline V gene.

CDR3 amino acids: CASSQVQGSEQFF. In nucleotides, the CDR3 is TGCGCCAGCAGCCAAGTTCAGGGTAGTGAGCAGTTCTTC. This chain joins TRBV4-3 and TRBJ2-1; D possibly corresponds to TRBD1 (5 bases). The CDR3 consists of 13 residues. V gave up 1 base and J gave up 9 bases, with 10 bases separating them. Germline V gene lookup returns CDR1 LGHNA and CDR2 YSLEER.

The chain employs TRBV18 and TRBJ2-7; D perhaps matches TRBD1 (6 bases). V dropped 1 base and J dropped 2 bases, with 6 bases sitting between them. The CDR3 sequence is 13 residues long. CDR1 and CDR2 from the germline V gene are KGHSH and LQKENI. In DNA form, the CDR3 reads TGTGCCAGCTCACCACAGGGGGCCTACGAGCAGTACTTC. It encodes CASSPQGAYEQYF.

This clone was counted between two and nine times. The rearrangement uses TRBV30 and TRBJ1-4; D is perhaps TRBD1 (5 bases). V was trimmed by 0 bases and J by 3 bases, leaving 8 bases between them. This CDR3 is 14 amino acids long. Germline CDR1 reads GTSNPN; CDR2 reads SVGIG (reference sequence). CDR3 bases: TGTGCCTGGAGTGTACGAGGGGCTAATGAAAAACTGTTTTTT. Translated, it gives CAWSVRGANEKLFF.

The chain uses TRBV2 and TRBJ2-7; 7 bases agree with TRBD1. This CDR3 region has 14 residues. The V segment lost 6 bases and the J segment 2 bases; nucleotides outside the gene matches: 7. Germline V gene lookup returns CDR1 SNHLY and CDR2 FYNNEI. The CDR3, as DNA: TGTGCCAGCAGCGGGTTGACAGGGACCTACGAGCAGTACTTC. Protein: CASSGLTGTYEQYF.

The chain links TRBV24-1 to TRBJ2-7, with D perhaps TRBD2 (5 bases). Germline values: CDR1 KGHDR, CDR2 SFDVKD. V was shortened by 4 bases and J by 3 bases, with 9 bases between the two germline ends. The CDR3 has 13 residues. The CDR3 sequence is CATSETGNYEQYF. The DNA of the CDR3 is TGTGCCACCAGTGAGACGGGAAACTACGAGCAGTACTTC.

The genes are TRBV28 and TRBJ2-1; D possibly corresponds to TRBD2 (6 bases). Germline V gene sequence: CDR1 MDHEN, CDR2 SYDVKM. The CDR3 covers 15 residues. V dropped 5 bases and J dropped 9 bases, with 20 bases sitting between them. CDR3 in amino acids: CASSPPAGNSGEQFF. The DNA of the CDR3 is TGTGCCAGCAGTCCCCCAGCGGGCAACTCCGGTGAGCAGTTCTTC.

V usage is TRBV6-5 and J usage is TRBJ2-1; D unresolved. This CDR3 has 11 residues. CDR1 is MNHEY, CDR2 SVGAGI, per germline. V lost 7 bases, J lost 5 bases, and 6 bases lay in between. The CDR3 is CASTAHNEQFF. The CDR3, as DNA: TGTGCCAGCACCGCGCACAATGAGCAGTTCTTC.

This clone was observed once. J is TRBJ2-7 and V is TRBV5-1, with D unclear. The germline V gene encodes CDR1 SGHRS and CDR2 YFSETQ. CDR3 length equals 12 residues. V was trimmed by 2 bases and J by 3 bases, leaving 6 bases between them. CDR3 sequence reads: CASSFGNYEQYF. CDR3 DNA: TGCGCCAGCAGCTTTGGCAACTACGAGCAGTACTTC.

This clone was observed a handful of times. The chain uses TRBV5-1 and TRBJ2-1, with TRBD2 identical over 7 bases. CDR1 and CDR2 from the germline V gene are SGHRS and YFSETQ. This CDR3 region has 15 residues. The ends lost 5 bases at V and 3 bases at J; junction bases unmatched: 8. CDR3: CASRRERSGYNEQFF. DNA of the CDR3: TGCGCCAGCAGGCGGGAGCGTAGTGGCTACAATGAGCAGTTCTTC.

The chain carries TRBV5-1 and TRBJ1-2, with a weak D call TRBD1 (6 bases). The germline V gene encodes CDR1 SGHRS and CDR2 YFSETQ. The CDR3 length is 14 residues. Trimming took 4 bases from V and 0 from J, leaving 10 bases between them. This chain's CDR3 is CASSPDSTNYGYTF. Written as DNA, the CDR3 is TGCGCCAGCAGCCCGGACAGCACTAACTATGGCTACACCTTC.

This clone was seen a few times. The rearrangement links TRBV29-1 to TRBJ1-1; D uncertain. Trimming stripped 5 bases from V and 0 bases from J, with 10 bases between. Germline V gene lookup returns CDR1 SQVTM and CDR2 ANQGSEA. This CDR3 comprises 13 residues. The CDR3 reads CSVMSRLNTEAFF. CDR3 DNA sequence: TGCAGCGTTATGTCCCGGCTGAACACTGAAGCTTTCTTT.

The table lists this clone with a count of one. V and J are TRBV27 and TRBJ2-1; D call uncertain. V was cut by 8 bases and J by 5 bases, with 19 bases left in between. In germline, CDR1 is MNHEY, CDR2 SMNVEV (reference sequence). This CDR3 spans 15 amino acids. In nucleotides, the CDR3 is TGTGCCAGCTCTTCGGGTTCACCACGGAACAATGAGCAGTTCTTC. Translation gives CASSSGSPRNNEQFF.

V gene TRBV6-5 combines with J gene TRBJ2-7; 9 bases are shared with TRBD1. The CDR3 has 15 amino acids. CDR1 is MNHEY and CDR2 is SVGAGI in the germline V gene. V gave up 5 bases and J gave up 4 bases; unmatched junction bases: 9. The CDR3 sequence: CASSRPGQGIYEQYF. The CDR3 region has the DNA TGTGCCAGCAGTCGTCCGGGACAGGGTATTTACGAGCAGTACTTC.

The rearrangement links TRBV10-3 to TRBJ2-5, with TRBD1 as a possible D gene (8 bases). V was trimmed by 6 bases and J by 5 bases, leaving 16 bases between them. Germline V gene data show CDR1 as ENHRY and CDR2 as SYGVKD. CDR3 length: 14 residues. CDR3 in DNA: TGTGCCATCAGGTCGGACAGGGAGGGGGAGACCCAGTACTTC. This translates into CAIRSDREGETQYF.

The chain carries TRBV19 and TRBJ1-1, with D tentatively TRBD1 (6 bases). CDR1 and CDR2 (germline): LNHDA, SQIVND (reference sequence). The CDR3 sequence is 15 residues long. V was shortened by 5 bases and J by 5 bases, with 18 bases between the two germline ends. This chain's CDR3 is CASSSLDRRGTEAFF. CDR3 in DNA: TGTGCCAGTAGTTCCCTCGACAGGAGGGGGACTGAAGCTTTCTTT.

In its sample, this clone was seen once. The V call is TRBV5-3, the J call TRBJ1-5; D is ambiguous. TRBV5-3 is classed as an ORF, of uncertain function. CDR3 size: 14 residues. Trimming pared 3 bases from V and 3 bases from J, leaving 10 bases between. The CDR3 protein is CARSSRSYNQPQHF. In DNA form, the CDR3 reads TGTGCCAGAAGCTCGAGGTCGTACAATCAGCCCCAGCATTTT.